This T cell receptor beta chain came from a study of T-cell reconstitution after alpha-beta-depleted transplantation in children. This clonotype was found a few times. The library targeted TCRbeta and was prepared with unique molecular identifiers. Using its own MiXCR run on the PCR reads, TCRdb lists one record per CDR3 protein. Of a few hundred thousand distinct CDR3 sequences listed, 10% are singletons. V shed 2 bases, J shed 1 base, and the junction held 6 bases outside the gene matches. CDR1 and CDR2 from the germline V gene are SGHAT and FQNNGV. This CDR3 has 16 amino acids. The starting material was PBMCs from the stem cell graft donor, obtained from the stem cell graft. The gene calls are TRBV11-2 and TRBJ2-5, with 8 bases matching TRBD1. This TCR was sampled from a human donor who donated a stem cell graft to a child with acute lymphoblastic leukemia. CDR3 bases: TGTGCCAGCAGCTTACCGGACAGGGCCTTCCAAGAGACCCAGTACTTC. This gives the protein CASSLPDRAFQETQYF.